These 22 T cell receptor delta chains were sequenced from one sample in a study of gamma-delta T cells after stem cell transplantation. TCRdb re-called the RT-PCR reads via CATT. The sample yields 3,000 to 3,500 delta-chain clones, around 2.1% seen once. Sequencing was performed on gamma-delta T cells. The receptors come from a human donor. It is not recorded whose cells these are; they may come from a transplant donor.

Relative to its sample, this clone is medium-sized (0.01 to 0.1%). The V and J genes are TRDV2 and TRDJ1; the match to TRDD3 covers 9 bases. The V gene's germline CDR1 is GEAIGNYY and CDR2 EKD. V lost 3 bases to trimming and J lost 6 bases; unmatched junction nucleotides: 10. This CDR3 has 15 residues. The CDR3 spells CACDELWGIQNKLIF. Here the CDR3 DNA reads TGTGCCTGTGACGAACTCTGGGGGATTCAAAATAAACTCATCTTT.

By frequency in the sample, this clone is medium-sized. One junction end disagrees with the germline gene, perhaps due to a read error. J is TRDJ1 and V is TRDV2; no clear D. CDR3 size: 15 residues. Germline assignment: CDR1 GEAIGNYY and CDR2 EKD. CDR3 sequence reads: CACNTLTTLTDKLIF. In nucleotides, the CDR3 is TGTGCCTGTAACACTTTAACTACCTTAACCGATAAACTCATCTTT.

The V and J genes are TRDV2 and TRDJ1; 13 nucleotides agree with TRDD3. Trimming removed 4 bases from V and 3 bases from J; junction bases left unmatched: 22. This CDR3 has 21 residues. Germline CDR1 is GEAIGNYY and CDR2 is EKD. The CDR3 protein is CACDSRSGVLGDTRTPDKLIF. The CDR3 region has the DNA TGTGCCTGTGATTCTCGGTCGGGGGTACTGGGGGATACGCGCACCCCCGATAAACTCATCTTT.

This clone was detected a few times. A far larger clone lies a single base away; this is likely a read error. The chain is built from TRDV2 and TRDJ1, with 9 bases lining up with TRDD3. This CDR3 is built from 15 residues. Germline assignment: CDR1 GEAIGNYY and CDR2 EKD. V was pared by 1 base and J by 0 bases, with 2 bases of the junction left unmatched. The CDR3 is CACDTLGEYTDKLIF. DNA for the CDR3: TGTGCCTGTGACACACTGGGGGAGTACACCGATAAACTCATCTTT.

For this clone: It may be a read error: a sequence one base away is much more abundant. The chain couples TRDV1 to TRDJ1; 11 positions match TRDD3. The germline gives CDR1 TSWWSYY, CDR2 QGS. With 2 bases clipped from V and 6 bases from J, the junction kept 20 bases outside the gene matches. The CDR3 is made up of 20 amino acids. The CDR3 here is CALGEALLLQMGDTQNKLIF. DNA of the CDR3: TGTGCTCTTGGGGAAGCCCTCCTACTACAGATGGGGGATACGCAAAATAAACTCATCTTT.

This clone counts as medium-sized. J is TRDJ1 and V is TRDV2, with 7 bases matching TRDD3. V was clipped by 0 bases and J by 0 bases; unmatched bases: 9. The CDR3 covers 17 residues. Germline CDR1 reads GEAIGNYY; CDR2 reads EKD. This chain's CDR3 is CACDTVSRDTDTDKLIF. DNA for the CDR3: TGTGCCTGTGACACCGTGTCTAGGGATACAGACACCGATAAACTCATCTTT.

Sample share makes this clone medium-sized. The chain combines TRDV1 with TRDJ1; 11 bases agree with TRDD3. Germline loops: CDR1 TSWWSYY, CDR2 QGS. The CDR3 has 18 amino acids. Losses at the gene ends were 5 bases for V and 2 bases for J; bases not matched to a gene: 13. CDR3 nucleotides: TGTGCTCTTGGGTTGAGGAAACCTGGGGGATACAGAACCGATAAACTCATCTTT. Encoded protein: CALGLRKPGGYRTDKLIF.

By share, this clone ranks as medium-sized. The rearrangement uses TRDV2 and TRDJ1, with TRDD3 matching 8 bases. Germline V gene lookup returns CDR1 GEAIGNYY and CDR2 EKD. Trimming at V came to 1 base and at J to 0 bases, leaving 15 bases not matched to a gene. CDR3 length equals 19 residues. The CDR3 reads CACDTAHRWGNAYTDKLIF. In DNA form, the CDR3 reads TGTGCCTGTGACACTGCTCATCGCTGGGGGAACGCATACACCGATAAACTCATCTTT.

Only a few counts were recorded for this clone. A much larger clone lies one base from this, so it may be a read error. The chain carries TRDV2 and TRDJ1; 9 positions match TRDD3. CDR1 is GEAIGNYY and CDR2 is EKD in the germline V gene. V shed 2 bases and J 0 bases; nucleotides not matched to a gene: 18. This CDR3 contains 20 residues. The CDR3 loop is CACDSLSGAGGSKYTDKLIF. In DNA, the CDR3 is TGTGCCTGTGACAGTTTAAGCGGTGCTGGGGGATCAAAGTACACCGATAAACTCATCTTT.

The chain uses TRDV2 and TRDJ1; TRDD3 aligns across 11 bases. Trimming took 0 bases from V and 1 from J; bases not matched to a gene: 18. This CDR3 is 21 amino acids long. Germline values: CDR1 GEAIGNYY, CDR2 EKD. The CDR3 nucleotides are TGTGCCTGTGACACCGTCTCCTTCAGACGTGTGGGGGATACGGCCACCGATAAACTCATCTTT. Residues: CACDTVSFRRVGDTATDKLIF.

Of note for this clone: Only one base separates this from a far larger clonotype, so it likely reflects a read error. The V call is TRDV2, the J call TRDJ1, with D unresolved. This CDR3 is built from 20 residues. Germline CDR1 and CDR2: GEAIGNYY and EKD. Here the CDR3 DNA reads TGTGCCTGTGACCCGATCAGGTCGTTCGAACCGAACCAATACACCAATAAACTCATCTTT. It encodes CACDPIRSFEPNQYTNKLIF.

This clone was seen a handful of times. This sequence may be a read error, since a much larger clone differs from it by one base. This rearrangement joins TRDV2 to TRDJ1; maybe TRDD3 (5 bases). The CDR3 consists of 20 residues. Between the trimmed V and J ends, which lost 3 bases and 0 bases, there was a span of 28 bases. Germline V gives CDR1 GEAIGNYY, CDR2 EKD. The CDR3: CACDQKFNERGILYTDKLIF. The CDR3 coding sequence is TGTGCCTGTGACCAAAAGTTTAATGAGAGGGGAATACTGTACACCGATAAACTCATCTTT.

This clone is classed as medium-sized (0.01 to 0.1%). The chain employs TRDV2 and TRDJ1; D unclear. Germline V gene lookup returns CDR1 GEAIGNYY and CDR2 EKD. This CDR3 contains 15 residues. The ends were cut back, 1 base at V and 0 bases at J, with 11 bases in the middle. The CDR3 is CACDTLVKYTDKLIF. The CDR3 region has the DNA TGTGCCTGTGACACGCTGGTGAAGTACACCGATAAACTCATCTTT.

Comment on this clone: One junction end disagrees with the germline gene, perhaps due to a read error. The chain carries TRDV2 and TRDJ1, with 12 bases aligning to TRDD3. CDR3 size: 15 residues. Germline lookup yields CDR1 GEAIGNYY and CDR2 EKD. CDR3 in DNA: TGTGCCCGTGACTCAGTACTGGGGGATACAAAGGGGCTCATCTTT. It is translated as CARDSVLGDTKGLIF.

This clone was detected a few times. Given a much more abundant clone one base away, this may be a read error. The chain joins TRDV2 to TRDJ1; 9 positions agree with TRDD3. Trimming at V came to 3 bases and at J to 11 bases, leaving 15 bases not matched to a gene. The CDR3 has 15 residues. Germline CDR1 reads GEAIGNYY; CDR2 reads EKD. CDR3 DNA sequence: TGTGCCTGTGACTCAGTACCGGGGGATACAAAGGGGCTCATCTTT. Translated, it gives CACDSVPGDTKGLIF.

Notes on this clone: The translation of this DNA and the TCRdb protein of a much larger clone differ at residue 14, probably owing to a read error; the protein shown here is translated from the DNA. The chain employs TRDV2 and TRDJ3; 13 bases are a match to TRDD3. The CDR3 has 19 residues. Germline V lookup: CDR1 GEAIGNYY, CDR2 EKD. CDR3 loop: CACDPVLGDTGKDARQMFF. The CDR3 coding sequence is TGTGCCTGTGACCCCGTACTGGGGGATACGGGGAAGGACGCCCGACAGATGTTTTTC.

About this clone: One base away lies a much larger clone, so this may be a sequencing read error. The same CDR3 can be traced to other DNA sequences in this sample. The chain has TRDV2 and TRDJ1, with D possibly being TRDD3 (6 bases). The CDR3 has 19 amino acids. The germline CDR1 and CDR2 sequences are GEAIGNYY and EKD. V gave up 4 bases and J gave up 2 bases, with 28 bases separating them. Here the CDR3 DNA reads TGTGCCTGTGATACGCTCCTCAAACATTCCGGGGGACATACCGATAAACTCATCTTT. Amino acids: CACDTLLKHSGGHTDKLIF.

Note on this clone: This DNA's translation differs at residue 12 from TCRdb's protein, which comes from a much larger clone; a read error is likely, and the protein shown is translated from the DNA. This rearrangement joins TRDV2 to TRDJ1; D is possibly TRDD3 (6 bases). Germline V lookup: CDR1 GEAIGNYY, CDR2 EKD. Trimming left V 0 bases short and J 3 bases short, with 19 bases between. There are 17 residues in the CDR3. CDR3 amino acids: CACDTLRGDKYADKLIF. Here the CDR3 DNA reads TGTGCCTGTGACACCCTCCGGGGGGACAAGTACGCCGATAAACTCATCTTT.

This clone is medium-sized by share. V and J are TRDV2 and TRDJ1, with 11 nucleotides matching TRDD3. CDR3 length: 17 amino acids. Germline trimming cut 2 bases from V and 3 bases from J; bases unmatched to any gene: 10. The germline V gene has CDR1 GEAIGNYY and CDR2 EKD. The CDR3 loop reads CACDNLGDTATPDKLIF. CDR3 in DNA: TGTGCCTGTGACAATCTGGGGGATACTGCTACCCCCGATAAACTCATCTTT.

By sample fraction, this clone is medium-sized. The rearrangement uses TRDV2 and TRDJ1, with 11 nucleotides matching TRDD3. The CDR3 length is 19 residues. V lost 3 bases and J lost 3; bases outside the gene matches: 17. Germline CDR1 and CDR2: GEAIGNYY and EKD. This chain's CDR3 is CACDPLLGDRAGSSDKLIF. The CDR3 nucleotides are TGTGCCTGTGACCCACTACTGGGGGATAGAGCGGGTTCCTCCGATAAACTCATCTTT.

Worth noting for this clone: A much larger clone differs from this one at a single base, so this may be a read error. This CDR3 reads CACDTLLGTGGPLGDPLRYTDKLIF. CDR3 bases: TGTGCCTGTGACACGCTTCTAGGTACTGGGGGACCCCTCGGAGACCCACTCCGATACACCGATAAACTCATCTTT. The genes are TRDV2 and TRDJ1, with TRDD3 matching over 9 bases. This CDR3 has 25 amino acids. Germline CDR1 GEAIGNYY, CDR2 EKD. With V trimmed by 1 base and J by 0 bases, 32 bases remained unmatched.

In this sample, this clone is large. Other DNA variants within this sample encode the same CDR3. The chain couples TRDV2 to TRDJ1; TRDD3 matches 7 bases. V shed 4 bases and J 4 bases; nucleotides not matched to a gene: 14. From germline, CDR1 is GEAIGNYY and CDR2 EKD. This CDR3 has 16 residues. CDR3 DNA: TGTGCCTGTGAAGTACTGGGGATCCCCCAGGGCGATAAACTCATCTTT. The encoded protein is CACEVLGIPQGDKLIF.